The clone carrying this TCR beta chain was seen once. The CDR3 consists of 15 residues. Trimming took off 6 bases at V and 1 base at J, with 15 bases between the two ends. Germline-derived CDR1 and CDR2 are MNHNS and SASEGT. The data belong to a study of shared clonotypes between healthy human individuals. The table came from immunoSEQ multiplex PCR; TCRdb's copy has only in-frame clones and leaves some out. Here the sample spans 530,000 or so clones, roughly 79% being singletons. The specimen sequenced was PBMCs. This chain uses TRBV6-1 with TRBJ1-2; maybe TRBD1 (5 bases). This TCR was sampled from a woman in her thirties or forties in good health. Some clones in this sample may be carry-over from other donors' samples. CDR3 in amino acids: CASRMGPAFNYGYTF. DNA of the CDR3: TGTGCCAGCAGGATGGGACCCGCATTTAACTATGGCTACACCTTC.